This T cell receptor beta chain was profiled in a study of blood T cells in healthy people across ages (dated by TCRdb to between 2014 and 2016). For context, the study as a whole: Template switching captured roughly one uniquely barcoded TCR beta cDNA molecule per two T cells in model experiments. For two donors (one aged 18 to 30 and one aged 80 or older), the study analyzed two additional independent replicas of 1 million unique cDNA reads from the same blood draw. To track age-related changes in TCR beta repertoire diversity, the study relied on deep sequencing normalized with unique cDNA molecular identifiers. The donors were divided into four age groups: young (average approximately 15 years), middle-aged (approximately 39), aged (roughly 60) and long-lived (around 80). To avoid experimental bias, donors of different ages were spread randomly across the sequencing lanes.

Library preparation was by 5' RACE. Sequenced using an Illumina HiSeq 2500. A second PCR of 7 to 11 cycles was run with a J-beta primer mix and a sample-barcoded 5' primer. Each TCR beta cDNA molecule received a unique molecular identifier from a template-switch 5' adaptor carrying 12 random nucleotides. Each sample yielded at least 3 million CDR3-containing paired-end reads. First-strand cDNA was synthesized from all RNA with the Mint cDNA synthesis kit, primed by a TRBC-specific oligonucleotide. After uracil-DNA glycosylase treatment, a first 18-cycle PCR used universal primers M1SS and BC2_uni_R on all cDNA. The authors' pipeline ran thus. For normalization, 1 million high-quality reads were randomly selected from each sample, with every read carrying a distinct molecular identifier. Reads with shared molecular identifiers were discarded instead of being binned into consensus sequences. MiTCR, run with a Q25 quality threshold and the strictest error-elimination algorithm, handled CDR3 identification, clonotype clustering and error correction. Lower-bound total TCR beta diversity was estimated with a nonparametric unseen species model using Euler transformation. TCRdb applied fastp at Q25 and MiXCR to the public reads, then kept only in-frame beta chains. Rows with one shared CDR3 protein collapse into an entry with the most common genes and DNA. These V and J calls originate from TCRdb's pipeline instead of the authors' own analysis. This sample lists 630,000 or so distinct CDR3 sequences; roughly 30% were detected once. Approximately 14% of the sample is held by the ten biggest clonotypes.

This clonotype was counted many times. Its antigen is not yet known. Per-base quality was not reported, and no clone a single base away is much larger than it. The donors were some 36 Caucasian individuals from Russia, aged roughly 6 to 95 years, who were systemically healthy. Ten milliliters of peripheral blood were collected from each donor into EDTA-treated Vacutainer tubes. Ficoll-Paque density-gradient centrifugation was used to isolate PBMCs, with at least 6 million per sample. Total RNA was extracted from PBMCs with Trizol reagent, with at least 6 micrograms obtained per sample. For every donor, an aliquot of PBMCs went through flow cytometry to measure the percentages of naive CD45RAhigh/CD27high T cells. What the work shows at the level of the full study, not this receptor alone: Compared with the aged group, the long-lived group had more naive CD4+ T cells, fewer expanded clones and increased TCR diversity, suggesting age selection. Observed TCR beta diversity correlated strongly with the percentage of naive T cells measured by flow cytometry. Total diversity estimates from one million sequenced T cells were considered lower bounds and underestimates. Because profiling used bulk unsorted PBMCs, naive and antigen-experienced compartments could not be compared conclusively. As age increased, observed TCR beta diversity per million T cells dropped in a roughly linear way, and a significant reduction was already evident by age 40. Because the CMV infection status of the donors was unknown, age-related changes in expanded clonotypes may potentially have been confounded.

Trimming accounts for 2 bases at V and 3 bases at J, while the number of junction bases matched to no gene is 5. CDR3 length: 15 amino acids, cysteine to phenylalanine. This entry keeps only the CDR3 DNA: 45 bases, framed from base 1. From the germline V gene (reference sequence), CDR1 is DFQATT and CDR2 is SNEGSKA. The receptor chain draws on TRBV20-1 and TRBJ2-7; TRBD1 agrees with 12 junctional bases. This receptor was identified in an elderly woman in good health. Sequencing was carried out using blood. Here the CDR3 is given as CSARTGTGGVYEQYF. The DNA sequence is TGCAGTGCTAGAACCGGGACAGGGGGCGTCTACGAGCAGTACTTC.